This entry lists 32 T cell receptor beta chains sequenced from one sample in a study of blood T cell repertoires in COVID-19. Sequenced by immunoSEQ multiplex PCR; TCRdb stores in-frame clones only, minus some. Among 300,000 or so clones listed, 70% to 90% were seen once. The sequenced sample was peripheral blood. These receptors all stem from a woman aged 50 to 60 who had recovered from COVID-19.

V gene TRBV29-1 combines with J gene TRBJ2-5, with 13 positions matching TRBD2. The ends lost 4 bases at V and 0 bases at J; junction bases unmatched: 5. CDR1 is SQVTM, CDR2 ANQGSEA, per germline. The CDR3 is made up of 16 amino acids. The CDR3 loop reads CSVAGLAGAYQETQYF. The CDR3 DNA reads TGCAGCGTTGCCGGACTAGCGGGAGCGTACCAAGAGACCCAGTACTTC.

The gene calls are TRBV19 and TRBJ1-2; 9 bases are a match to TRBD1. Trimming removed 1 base from V and 8 bases from J; junction bases left unmatched: 11. This CDR3 has 16 amino acids. The germline gives CDR1 LNHDA, CDR2 SQIVND (reference sequence). The CDR3 nucleotides read TGTGCCAGTAGTATAGGCCGGGACAGGGATGAACGAGGCTACACCTTC. It encodes CASSIGRDRDERGYTF.

V usage is TRBV28 and J usage is TRBJ2-7, with 7 bases identical to TRBD1. CDR1 is MDHEN and CDR2 is SYDVKM in the germline V gene. V shed 2 bases, J shed 6 bases, and the junction held 13 bases outside the gene matches. CDR3 length: 16 residues. CDR3 region: CASSLNRYGPGGEQYF. The CDR3 DNA follows: TGTGCCAGCAGTTTAAACCGTTATGGCCCAGGGGGCGAGCAGTACTTC.

J is TRBJ2-7 and V is TRBV4-3; 7 positions agree with TRBD1. The V segment lost 0 bases and the J segment 3 bases; nucleotides outside the gene matches: 5. The CDR3 sequence is 15 residues long. Germline V gene lookup returns CDR1 LGHNA and CDR2 YSLEER. The CDR3 DNA follows: TGCGCCAGCAGCCAAGATCGGAGACAGGGCTACGAGCAGTACTTC. The encoded protein is CASSQDRRQGYEQYF.

The V and J genes are TRBV7-9 and TRBJ2-7, with 7 bases aligning to TRBD2. The germline V gene has CDR1 SEHNR and CDR2 FQNEAQ (reference sequence). There are 15 residues in the CDR3. With V trimmed by 3 bases and J by 2 bases, 7 bases remained unmatched. The CDR3 reads CASSFPLAGAYEQYF. The CDR3 DNA reads TGTGCCAGCAGCTTCCCTTTAGCGGGCGCCTACGAGCAGTACTTC.

V and J are TRBV6-5 and TRBJ2-7, with 10 positions matching TRBD1. Per the germline V gene, CDR1 is MNHEY and CDR2 is SVGAGI. V trimming: 8 bases; J trimming: 6 bases; junction bases outside the gene matches: 7. The CDR3 has 13 amino acids. The DNA of the CDR3 is TGTGCCAGCGTTCGGGGACAGGGGCGCGAGCAGTACTTC. It translates to CASVRGQGREQYF.

The chain carries TRBV28 and TRBJ1-2; TRBD1 aligns across 7 bases. The CDR3 covers 14 residues. Germline V CDR1 and CDR2: MDHEN, SYDVKM. V lost 2 bases to trimming and J lost 4 bases; unmatched junction nucleotides: 4. CDR3 nucleotides: TGTGCCAGCAGTTTACTGAGGACAGGCTATGGCTACACCTTC. This sequence encodes CASSLLRTGYGYTF.

The V call is TRBV7-9, the J call TRBJ2-1, with TRBD2 matching 9 bases. V lost 5 bases and J lost 3; bases outside the gene matches: 8. CDR1 and CDR2 (germline): SEHNR, FQNEAQ (reference sequence). The CDR3 is 16 amino acids. CDR3 protein: CASSTLAGPNYNEQFF. CDR3 DNA sequence: TGTGCCAGCAGCACCCTAGCGGGGCCCAACTACAATGAGCAGTTCTTC.

CDR3 nucleotide sequence: TGTGCCAGTAGTACTACGCAGGGTTCATCACCCCTCCACTTT. This translates into CASSTTQGSSPLHF. J is TRBJ1-6 and V is TRBV19, with D possibly matching TRBD1 (5 bases). The CDR3 sequence is 14 residues long. Trimming cost V 4 bases and J 10 bases, with 14 bases left between them. Germline V gene lookup returns CDR1 LNHDA and CDR2 SQIVND (reference sequence).

The chain links TRBV6-5 to TRBJ1-2; 10 bases map to TRBD1. The J segment lost 8 bases and the V segment lost 7 bases, leaving 13 bases of the junction unmatched. The germline V gene encodes CDR1 MNHEY and CDR2 SVGAGI. The CDR3 extends over 15 amino acids. DNA of the CDR3: TGTGCCAGCAAACGACAGGGGGCGTCGAGCGGCGGCTACACCTTC. Amino acid sequence: CASKRQGASSGGYTF.

This chain joins TRBV3-1 (or the pseudogene TRBV3-2) and TRBJ2-7; D uncertain. With 1 base removed from V and 5 bases from J, the gap between germline ends came to 18 bases. Germline CDR1 reads LGHDT; CDR2 reads YNNKEL (reference sequence). The CDR3 spans 16 residues. CDR3 DNA: TGTGCCAGCAGCCAAGGTCGGGTCACACCTTCGAACGAGCAGTACTTC. Translated, it gives CASSQGRVTPSNEQYF.

The chain joins TRBV4-2 to TRBJ2-3; TRBD2 agrees at 10 bases. This CDR3 is built from 18 residues. The V gene end was trimmed by 2 bases and the J gene end by 2 bases; junction bases not matched to a gene: 10. Germline-derived CDR1 and CDR2 are LGHNA and YNFKEQ. The CDR3 coding sequence is TGTGCCAGCAGCCAATCCGTGGGCGGACTAGCGGCCACAGATACGCAGTATTTT. Its protein product is CASSQSVGGLAATDTQYF.

V and J are TRBV19 and TRBJ2-7, with D tentatively TRBD1 (6 bases). V lost 5 bases to trimming and J lost 6 bases, with 14 bases between them. CDR1 and CDR2 from the germline V gene are LNHDA and SQIVND (reference sequence). CDR3 size: 13 residues. This chain's CDR3 is CASSGRGGAEQYF. CDR3 DNA sequence: TGTGCCAGTAGTGGCAGGGGTGGGGCCGAGCAGTACTTC.

The genes are TRBV10-3 and TRBJ1-4; 8 bases match TRBD1. The CDR3 spans 13 residues. J was trimmed by 3 bases and V by 9 bases; bases with no gene match: 3. Germline CDR1 ENHRY, CDR2 SYGVKD. The CDR3 bases are TGTGCCATACAGGGGGTGCCTAATGAAAAACTGTTTTTT. It encodes CAIQGVPNEKLFF.

This clone was seen once. The rearrangement uses TRBV28 and TRBJ2-2; D is unresolved. The CDR3 is made up of 13 amino acids. V was cut by 4 bases and J by 5 bases, with 8 bases left in between. Germline-derived CDR1 and CDR2 are MDHEN and SYDVKM. Here the CDR3 DNA reads TGTGCCAGCAGTTCCCCCCCTACCGGGGAGCTGTTTTTT. It is translated as CASSSPPTGELFF.

The chain uses TRBV7-6 and TRBJ2-3; TRBD2 matches 7 bases. Germline V gene sequence: CDR1 SGHVS, CDR2 FNYEAQ. V lost 5 bases to trimming and J lost 2 bases; unmatched junction nucleotides: 7. This CDR3 has 15 amino acids. The CDR3, as DNA: TGTGCCAGCAGCCGTCTTGGGGGGGTCACAGATACGCAGTATTTT. This translates into CASSRLGGVTDTQYF.

This chain links TRBV28 with TRBJ1-4; D possibly corresponds to TRBD1 (6 bases). This CDR3 has 14 residues. V was shortened by 4 bases and J by 7 bases, with 13 bases between the two germline ends. Germline CDR1 and CDR2: MDHEN and SYDVKM. The CDR3 spells CASSSSRQAEKLFF. In DNA form, the CDR3 reads TGTGCCAGCAGTTCGTCCCGACAGGCTGAAAAACTGTTTTTT.

This rearrangement joins TRBV27 to TRBJ2-1, with 8 bases matching TRBD2. CDR1 MNHEY and CDR2 SMNVEV come from the germline V gene (reference sequence). The V and J ends lost 10 bases and 0 bases, in that order; junction bases with no gene match: 5. The CDR3 is made up of 14 amino acids. The CDR3 DNA reads TGTGCCACCGGCGGGACTAGCTCCTACAATGAGCAGTTCTTC. It specifies CATGGTSSYNEQFF.

The chain is built from TRBV6-5 and TRBJ1-1, with TRBD1 as a possible D gene (6 bases). Trimming removed 2 bases at V and 0 bases at J, with 7 bases between. The CDR3 is made up of 14 amino acids. Per the germline V gene, CDR1 is MNHEY and CDR2 is SVGAGI. The CDR3 here is CASSYAGVNTEAFF. The CDR3 DNA sequence: TGTGCCAGCAGTTACGCAGGGGTGAACACTGAAGCTTTCTTT.

This chain connects TRBV4-1 to TRBJ2-5; 16 bases agree with TRBD2. Germline V gene sequence: CDR1 MGHRA, CDR2 YSYEKL. This CDR3 has 18 amino acids. Trimming cost V 3 bases and J 5 bases; bases outside gene matches: 9. CDR3 amino acids: CASSHSGTSGGARETQYF. The CDR3 nucleotides read TGCGCCAGCAGCCACTCCGGGACTAGCGGGGGGGCAAGGGAGACCCAGTACTTC.

The chain joins TRBV3-1 (or the pseudogene TRBV3-2) to TRBJ2-3, with 8 nucleotides matching TRBD1. J gave up 4 bases and V 4 bases, and 13 bases lay outside the gene matches. CDR3 size: 17 residues. Germline values: CDR1 LGHDT, CDR2 YNNKEL (reference sequence). In DNA form, the CDR3 reads TGTGCCAGCAGCCTATCGACAGGGGAAGGGTTCGCAGATACGCAGTATTTT. This gives the protein CASSLSTGEGFADTQYF.

The chain links TRBV27 to TRBJ1-6; TRBD1 is a possible D gene (6 bases). This CDR3 is built from 17 residues. V lost 2 bases and J 4 bases, leaving 15 bases between the germline ends. From germline, CDR1 is MNHEY and CDR2 SMNVEV (reference sequence). This CDR3 is CASSLGRNRGYNSPLHF. DNA of the CDR3: TGTGCCAGCAGTTTAGGCCGAAATAGGGGGTATAATTCACCCCTCCACTTT.

The CDR3 DNA reads as TGTGCCAGCAGCTTAGTACCCGAGGGATCACCCCTCCACTTT. It codes for CASSLVPEGSPLHF. The V and J genes are TRBV7-2 and TRBJ1-6; D is undetermined. The CDR3 is made up of 14 amino acids. V gave up 1 base and J gave up 10 bases, with 11 bases separating them. Germline CDR1 reads SGHTA; CDR2 reads FQGNSA.

The chain links TRBV4-3 to TRBJ1-2, with TRBD1 matching over 7 bases. Germline V gives CDR1 LGHNA, CDR2 YSLEER. CDR3 length: 13 residues. V was pared by 2 bases and J by 8 bases, with 5 bases of the junction left unmatched. CDR3 sequence (DNA): TGCGCCAGCAGCCAAAGGACAGGAGGGGGCTACACCTTC. Its translation: CASSQRTGGGYTF.

The chain recombines TRBV19 with TRBJ2-1, with TRBD1 identical over 8 bases. In germline, CDR1 is LNHDA, CDR2 SQIVND (reference sequence). With V trimmed by 8 bases and J by 6 bases, 6 bases remained unmatched. The CDR3 runs 13 residues. The CDR3 protein is CASSTGDSNEQFF. The CDR3 nucleotides read TGTGCCAGTTCGACAGGGGACAGCAATGAGCAGTTCTTC.

This clone was counted a single time. The chain has TRBV3-1 (or the pseudogene TRBV3-2) and TRBJ1-6; TRBD1 matches at 7 bases. The germline V gene has CDR1 LGHDT and CDR2 YNNKEL (reference sequence). The CDR3 is 15 amino acids. The V segment lost 4 bases and the J segment 9 bases; nucleotides outside the gene matches: 9. CDR3 sequence (DNA): TGTGCCAGCAGCCCGTTGCAGGGGGTTGCTTCACCCCTCCACTTT. This gives the protein CASSPLQGVASPLHF.

V and J are TRBV28 and TRBJ1-2; tentatively, D is TRBD1 (5 bases). Germline-derived CDR1 and CDR2 are MDHEN and SYDVKM. There are 15 residues in the CDR3. V was cut by 6 bases and J by 0 bases, with 14 bases left in between. The CDR3: CASSTGGRANYGYTF. The CDR3 nucleotides read TGTGCCAGCAGCACAGGCGGTAGAGCTAACTATGGCTACACCTTC.

The V gene is TRBV30, the J gene TRBJ1-1; D might be TRBD1 (5 bases). The germline V gene has CDR1 GTSNPN and CDR2 SVGIG (reference sequence). V gave up 0 bases and J gave up 4 bases, with 12 bases separating them. The CDR3 runs 14 residues. DNA for the CDR3: TGTGCCTGGAGTGTCTTAGGGGTTAGCACTGAAGCTTTCTTT. This translates into CAWSVLGVSTEAFF.

This chain connects TRBV18 to TRBJ2-3, with D hard to call. Germline lookup yields CDR1 KGHSH and CDR2 LQKENI. Trimming removed 3 bases from V and 6 bases from J, with 16 bases in between. This CDR3 has 15 residues. The CDR3 DNA follows: TGTGCCAGCTCACCGATCACGACACTTGGGGATACGCAGTATTTT. This codes for CASSPITTLGDTQYF. The full variable domain, completed using reference TRBV18 and TRBJ2-3, is NAGVMQNPRHLVRRRGQEARLRCSPMKGHSHVYWYRQLPEEGLKFMVYLQKENIIDESGMPKERFSAEFPKEGPSILRIQQVVRGDSAAYFCASSPITTLGDTQYFGPGTRLTVL.

The chain uses TRBV19 and TRBJ2-1; 10 bases agree with TRBD2. Trimming removed 3 bases from V and 10 bases from J; junction bases left unmatched: 0. This CDR3 spans 12 amino acids. Germline V gene data show CDR1 as LNHDA and CDR2 as SQIVND (reference sequence). The CDR3 nucleotides read TGTGCCAGTAGTATGGGACTAGCGGAGCAGTTCTTC. As protein: CASSMGLAEQFF.

The V call is TRBV20-1, the J call TRBJ2-2; the D gene is possibly TRBD2 (5 bases). The CDR3 is 11 residues long. Germline V gene data show CDR1 as DFQATT and CDR2 as SNEGSKA (reference sequence). The germline V and J ends were trimmed by 6 bases and 6 bases, with 8 bases remaining between them. For the CDR3, the DNA is TGCAGTGCGAGGGCCTCCGGGGAGCTGTTTTTT. Protein: CSARASGELFF.

The chain combines TRBV3-1 (or the pseudogene TRBV3-2) with TRBJ1-2; TRBD1 matches at 9 bases. Germline assignment: CDR1 LGHDT and CDR2 YNNKEL (reference sequence). The CDR3 has 16 amino acids. The V gene end was trimmed by 3 bases and the J gene end by 0 bases; junction bases not matched to a gene: 5. In DNA, the CDR3 is TGTGCCAGCAGCCACCCCGGACAGGGGACTAACTATGGCTACACCTTC. This gives the protein CASSHPGQGTNYGYTF.